This T cell receptor (beta chain) was sequenced during a study of cytomegalovirus exposure and HLA in healthy donors (dated by TCRdb to 2015 to 2018). Regarding the research as a whole: According to a later analysis, the 120 or so validation repertoires were produced on the same platform as the 700 or so repertoires of the first cohort. High-throughput TCR immunosequencing, statistical association of individual TCRs with disease status, and machine learning were combined to predict cytomegalovirus infection status. In addition to the first cohort of roughly 700 subjects, a separate validation cohort of 130 or so different subjects was used. The study aimed to test whether signatures of past pathogen exposure could be identified by cataloging public T cell receptors.

Preparation of the library involved the immunoSEQ multiplex PCR assay. Under the source paper's analysis protocol: To diagnose cytomegalovirus status from the catalog of TCR beta chain sequences, a statistical classification framework was built. The table was pulled from immuneACCESS by TCRdb, which kept in-frame rearrangements only. Such tables lose some clones; where checked, under half of the loss comes from unresolved V genes, and the rest has no known cause. V, J and clone size are those of that table, while D and trimming were read from the DNA. In this sample the table shows roughly 250,000 clones, about 90% of which occur a single time. Around 1.2% of the sample rests with the top ten. General study outcomes and caveats: The study listed approximately 150 TCR beta chains as associated with cytomegalovirus. It was suggested by the authors that the approach could potentially be generalized to other disease states and immunological phenotypes. Cytomegalovirus status was reported to be diagnosed by the classifier with high specificity and sensitivity in both the original and validation cohorts. Of the cluster scores, roughly 93% were above 0 in a later analysis, which found that TCRs clustered in the first cohort also tended to co-occur in the 120 validation repertoires. A later analysis lacked HLA typing for the validation cohort, so it scored co-occurrence in that cohort across all 130 or so repertoires. While some public TCRs were present in many individuals, most TCR sequences turned up only very rarely across donors. In vitro tests confirmed that a few of the cytomegalovirus-associated TCR beta chains recognize cytomegalovirus antigens.

At the junction V is shortened by 4 bases and J by 2 bases; bases outside the gene matches: 2. The CDR3, cysteine through phenylalanine, is 14 amino acids long. The only DNA kept is the CDR3, 42 bases in frame from the first base. As encoded in the germline V gene, CDR1 is SGHDN while CDR2 is FVKESK. Separate from the roughly 660-subject first cohort, the validation cohort of over 90 subjects was the group to which the donors belonged. On this clone itself: The antigen this receptor binds is unknown. It has no much larger one-base neighbor in the sample; base qualities were not kept.

The rearranged chain carries TRBV14 and TRBJ2-5; a stretch of 9 junction bases matches TRBD2. The sequencing sample was made of PBMCs. This TCR was recovered from a woman between 25 and 40 years old in good health and CMV-seropositive. The sequenced DNA: TGTGCCAGCAGCCCAAGCGGGGGGCAAGAGACCCAGTACTTC. It translates as CASSPSGGQETQYF.